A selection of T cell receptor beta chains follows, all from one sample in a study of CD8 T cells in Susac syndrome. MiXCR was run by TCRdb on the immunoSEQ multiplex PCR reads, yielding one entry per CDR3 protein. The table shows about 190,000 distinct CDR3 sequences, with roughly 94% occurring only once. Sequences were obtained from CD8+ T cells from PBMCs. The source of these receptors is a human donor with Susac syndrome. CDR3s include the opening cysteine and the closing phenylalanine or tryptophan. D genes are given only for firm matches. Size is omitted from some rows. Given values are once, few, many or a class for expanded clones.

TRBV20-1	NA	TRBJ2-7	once	CSARGPSVLRYEQYF	TGCAGTGCTAGGGGGCCTAGCGTACTTCGCTACGAGCAGTACTTC
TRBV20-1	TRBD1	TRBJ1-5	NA	CSARGQGRGYQPQHF	TGCAGTGCTAGGGGACAGGGGAGAGGTTATCAGCCCCAGCATTTT
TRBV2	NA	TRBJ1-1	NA	CASTWNTNTEAFF	TGTGCCAGCACTTGGAACACGAACACTGAAGCTTTCTTT
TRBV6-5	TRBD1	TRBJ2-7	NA	CASFPRTGGDEQYF	TGTGCCAGCTTCCCCCGTACAGGGGGCGACGAGCAGTACTTC
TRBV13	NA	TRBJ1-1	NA	CASSWAGRDTEAFF	TGTGCCAGCAGCTGGGCCGGTAGAGACACTGAAGCTTTCTTT
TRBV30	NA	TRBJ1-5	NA	CAWNREGVQPQHF	TGTGCCTGGAACCGCGAGGGGGTCCAGCCCCAGCATTTT
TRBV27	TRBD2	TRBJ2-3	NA	CASSADSGGWSDTQYF	TGTGCCAGCAGCGCCGATAGCGGGGGGTGGTCAGATACGCAGTATTTT
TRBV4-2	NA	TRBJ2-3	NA	CASSQGGGPGDTQYF	TGTGCCAGCAGCCAAGGGGGGGGGCCAGGAGATACGCAGTATTTT
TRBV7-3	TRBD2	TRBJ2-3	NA	CASSLTLLAAGTDTQYF	TGTGCCAGCAGCTTAACTCTACTAGCGGCGGGCACAGATACGCAGTATTTT
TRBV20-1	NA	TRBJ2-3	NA	CSARRGANTDTQYF	TGCAGCGCCCGGAGGGGGGCGAACACAGATACGCAGTATTTT